The 32 T cell receptor beta chains in this list originate from one sample, sequenced in a study of blood T cell repertoires in COVID-19. Only in-frame clones appear in the TCRdb table, and some are missing; sequencing was by immunoSEQ multiplex PCR. The table shows some 66,000 clones, with 82% occurring only once. Source material: peripheral blood. These receptors came from a man aged 55-75 years with acute or convalescent COVID-19.

The genes are TRBV6-5 and TRBJ1-2; 7 bases map to TRBD1. Germline V gene sequence: CDR1 MNHEY, CDR2 SVGAGI. V dropped 6 bases and J dropped 5; count of bases not matched to a gene: 6. CDR3 size: 13 residues. The CDR3 sequence is CASSGDRSYGYTF. Written as DNA, the CDR3 is TGTGCCAGCAGCGGGGACAGATCTTATGGCTACACCTTC.

This chain links TRBV5-1 with TRBJ1-2; D gene ambiguous. Germline V gene data show CDR1 as SGHRS and CDR2 as YFSETQ. CDR3 length: 14 residues. V lost 5 bases and J 0 bases, leaving 11 bases between the germline ends. This CDR3 is CASSESAANYGYTF. Written as DNA, the CDR3 is TGCGCCAGCAGTGAGAGTGCTGCTAACTATGGCTACACCTTC.

V usage is TRBV24-1 and J usage is TRBJ1-3, with a tentative D call TRBD1 (6 bases). This CDR3 region has 14 residues. V gave up 4 bases and J gave up 4 bases, with 10 bases separating them. Germline V gene lookup returns CDR1 KGHDR and CDR2 SFDVKD. CDR3: CATSDRGKGNTIYF. CDR3 DNA sequence: TGTGCCACCAGTGACAGGGGAAAAGGAAACACCATATATTTT.

The gene calls are TRBV7-8 and TRBJ1-3; no definite D call. The ends were cut back, 1 base at V and 1 base at J, with 11 bases in the middle. CDR1 SGHVS and CDR2 FQNEAQ come from the germline V gene. The CDR3 contains 16 residues. The CDR3 sequence is CASSLVRAGSGNTIYF. The CDR3 nucleotides are TGTGCCAGCAGCTTAGTCCGAGCGGGTTCTGGAAACACCATATATTTT.

The chain has TRBV7-9 and TRBJ1-1; the match to TRBD1 covers 8 bases. The CDR3 covers 14 residues. J lost 1 base, V lost 5 bases, and 3 bases had no gene match. CDR1 is SEHNR, CDR2 FQNEAQ, per germline (reference sequence). CDR3: CASSRGQANTEAFF. The CDR3 DNA reads as TGTGCCAGCAGCAGGGGACAGGCGAACACTGAAGCTTTCTTT.

V is TRBV4-3 and J is TRBJ1-1, with a weak D call TRBD1 (6 bases). Germline CDR1 is LGHNA and CDR2 is YSLEER. The CDR3 is made up of 15 amino acids. Trimming took 0 bases from V and 6 from J, leaving 14 bases between them. This CDR3 is CASSQEGQGISEAFF. As DNA, the CDR3 is TGCGCCAGCAGCCAAGAGGGTCAGGGGATATCTGAAGCTTTCTTT.

The chain joins TRBV30 to TRBJ1-1; D may be TRBD1 (5 bases). V lost 5 bases, J lost 1 base, and 8 bases lay in between. CDR3 length: 12 amino acids. The germline CDR1 and CDR2 sequences are GTSNPN and SVGIG (reference sequence). The CDR3 DNA sequence: TGTGCCTGGGGAACAGGGAACACTGAAGCTTTCTTT. The encoded protein is CAWGTGNTEAFF.

This clone was recorded only once. The J gene is TRBJ2-3, the V gene TRBV29-1; 8 bases align to TRBD2. The junction had 4 bases not matched to a gene; V was cut back by 7 bases and J by 4 bases. Germline CDR1 SQVTM, CDR2 ANQGSEA. The CDR3 runs 12 residues. CDR3 in amino acids: CSAQTSADTQYF. In DNA, the CDR3 is TGCAGCGCCCAGACTAGCGCAGATACGCAGTATTTT.

The chain employs TRBV19 and TRBJ2-1; perhaps TRBD2 as D (6 bases). The CDR3 length is 16 residues. V shed 3 bases and J shed 0 bases, with 12 bases lying between them. CDR1 and CDR2 (germline): LNHDA, SQIVND (reference sequence). This CDR3 is CASSISGLSSYNEQFF. In DNA form, the CDR3 reads TGTGCCAGTAGTATTAGCGGCCTAAGCTCCTACAATGAGCAGTTCTTC.

This chain connects TRBV27 to TRBJ1-1; TRBD1 might be the D (5 bases). The length of the CDR3 is 14 residues. With 5 bases removed from V and 3 bases from J, the gap between germline ends came to 13 bases. CDR1 is MNHEY, CDR2 SMNVEV, per germline (reference sequence). Written as DNA, the CDR3 is TGTGCCAGCAGTGGCAGGGTGTACGACACTGAAGCTTTCTTT. Its translation: CASSGRVYDTEAFF.

The chain has TRBV10-3 and TRBJ2-2, with 9 bases fitting TRBD1. From germline, CDR1 is ENHRY and CDR2 SYGVKD. The CDR3 loop spans 18 amino acids. The V segment lost 2 bases and the J segment 4 bases; nucleotides outside the gene matches: 11. Here the CDR3 reads CAISEPWKGQGPTGELFF. The CDR3 region has the DNA TGTGCCATCAGTGAGCCGTGGAAGGGACAGGGACCCACCGGGGAGCTGTTTTTT.

This sequence joins TRBV3-1 (or the pseudogene TRBV3-2) and TRBJ1-2; D gene uncertain. The germline V gene has CDR1 LGHDT and CDR2 YNNKEL (reference sequence). The CDR3 loop spans 10 amino acids. Trimming pared 7 bases from V and 4 bases from J, leaving 4 bases between. The CDR3 loop is CASIRYGYTF. CDR3 sequence (DNA): TGTGCCAGCATCCGCTATGGCTACACCTTC.

The chain uses TRBV12-3 or TRBV12-4 and TRBJ2-7; possibly TRBD2 for D (6 bases). V lost 8 bases to trimming and J lost 1 base, with 12 bases between them. The CDR3 is 13 residues long. The chain's CDR3 is CASLIADSYEQYV. The CDR3 DNA reads as TGTGCCAGCCTGATAGCGGATTCCTACGAGCAGTACGTC.

CDR3 DNA sequence: TGCGCCAGCAGCCAAGACCCGGACAGGGGTGATCAGCCCCAGCATTTT. Protein: CASSQDPDRGDQPQHF. The chain couples TRBV4-1 to TRBJ1-5; 9 nucleotides agree with TRBD1. The V and J ends lost 0 bases and 5 bases, in that order; junction bases with no gene match: 5. Germline V CDR1 and CDR2: MGHRA, YSYEKL. The CDR3 length is 16 residues.

This chain uses TRBV5-1 with TRBJ2-2, with D possibly TRBD1 on 5 matching bases. Germline-derived CDR1 and CDR2 are SGHRS and YFSETQ. The V end was cut by 4 bases, the J end by 4 bases, with 14 bases between. The CDR3 has 15 amino acids. Written as DNA, the CDR3 is TGCGCCAGCAGCCTTACGGACACCCTCACCGGGGAGCTGTTTTTT. It encodes CASSLTDTLTGELFF.

The CDR3 sequence is CASVRDSGYTF. As DNA, the CDR3 is TGTGCCAGCGTCCGGGACAGCGGCTACACCTTC. The genes are TRBV2 and TRBJ1-2; 7 nucleotides match TRBD1. The germline V gene has CDR1 SNHLY and CDR2 FYNNEI. This CDR3 has 11 amino acids. V lost 8 bases, J lost 8 bases, and 5 bases stayed unmatched.

This rearrangement joins TRBV7-2 to TRBJ1-1; 9 bases fit TRBD1. The junction had 11 bases not matched to a gene; V was cut back by 5 bases and J by 4 bases. The CDR3 is made up of 16 amino acids. Germline V CDR1 and CDR2: SGHTA, FQGNSA. The CDR3 DNA follows: TGTGCCAGCAGCCTAAACAGGGGGCTCTTGGGCACTGAAGCTTTCTTT. This sequence encodes CASSLNRGLLGTEAFF. Filled out from reference TRBV7-2 and TRBJ1-1, the complete variable domain reads GAGVSQSPSNKVTEKGKDVELRCDPISGHTALYWYRQSLGQGLEFLIYFQGNSAPDKSGLPSDRFSAERTGGSVSTLTIQRTQQEDSAVYLCASSLNRGLLGTEAFFGQGTRLTVV.

This chain connects TRBV27 to TRBJ2-4, with a weak D call TRBD1 (5 bases). V was pared by 6 bases and J by 0 bases, with 12 bases between. Germline lookup yields CDR1 MNHEY and CDR2 SMNVEV (reference sequence). This CDR3 is 15 amino acids long. The CDR3 reads CASSDSRLAKNIQYF. The CDR3 region has the DNA TGTGCCAGCAGCGACAGCCGGCTAGCCAAAAACATTCAGTACTTC.

The genes are TRBV19 and TRBJ1-5, with 7 bases that match TRBD1. From germline, CDR1 is LNHDA and CDR2 SQIVND (reference sequence). CDR3 length equals 14 residues. With 5 bases clipped from V and 5 bases from J, the junction kept 6 bases outside the gene matches. CDR3: CASSRGGLDQPQHF. The CDR3 coding sequence is TGTGCCAGTAGTCGAGGGGGCCTGGATCAGCCCCAGCATTTT.

J is TRBJ2-2 and V is TRBV4-1, with TRBD2 matching over 8 bases. Germline V gives CDR1 MGHRA, CDR2 YSYEKL. The length of the CDR3 is 17 residues. J was trimmed by 7 bases and V by 2 bases; bases with no gene match: 12. CDR3 residues: CASSQRIGRGNVGELFF. As DNA, the CDR3 is TGCGCCAGCAGCCAAAGAATCGGGAGGGGAAATGTCGGGGAGCTGTTTTTT.

The genes are TRBV15 and TRBJ1-5; D gene unclear. Germline loops: CDR1 LNHNV, CDR2 YYDKDF (reference sequence). This CDR3 is 13 amino acids long. Trimming cost V 4 bases and J 6 bases, with 10 bases left between them. CDR3 loop: CATSTRRGQPQHF. Written as DNA, the CDR3 is TGTGCCACCAGCACCCGGCGGGGTCAGCCCCAGCATTTT.

This chain links TRBV12-3 or TRBV12-4 with TRBJ1-1, with 7 bases aligning to TRBD1. This CDR3 contains 11 residues. The junction had 5 bases not matched to a gene; V was cut back by 5 bases and J by 11 bases. The CDR3 is CASSITGVAFF. The CDR3 DNA is TGTGCCAGCAGTATCACAGGGGTGGCTTTCTTT.

The J gene is TRBJ2-3, the V gene TRBV3-1 (or the pseudogene TRBV3-2), with unresolved D. Germline CDR1 is LGHDT and CDR2 is YNNKEL (reference sequence). This CDR3 is 13 amino acids long. Trimming left V 1 base short and J 4 bases short, with 6 bases between. This chain's CDR3 is CASSQAVPDTQYF. In nucleotides, the CDR3 is TGTGCCAGCAGCCAAGCCGTCCCAGATACGCAGTATTTT.

The chain couples TRBV5-1 to TRBJ1-2; 9 bases align to TRBD1. The CDR3 is made up of 15 amino acids. The germline V gene has CDR1 SGHRS and CDR2 YFSETQ. Trimming took 4 bases from V and 1 from J; bases not matched to a gene: 5. CDR3 in amino acids: CASSPRDRDNYGYTF. Written as DNA, the CDR3 is TGCGCCAGCAGCCCGCGGGACAGGGATAACTATGGCTACACCTTC.

This chain links TRBV6-5 with TRBJ2-7; maybe TRBD1 (5 bases). The germline gives CDR1 MNHEY, CDR2 SVGAGI. Trimming took off 6 bases at V and 2 bases at J, with 14 bases between the two ends. The CDR3 is 14 amino acids. Here the CDR3 reads CASRSTASTYEQYV. CDR3 bases: TGTGCCAGCAGATCGACAGCCTCAACCTACGAGCAGTACGTC.

Only a few counts were recorded for this clone. The J gene is TRBJ2-7, the V gene TRBV5-4; weak D call: TRBD2 (6 bases). The length of the CDR3 is 15 residues. Germline V gene sequence: CDR1 SGHNT, CDR2 YYREEE (reference sequence). The V gene lost 3 bases and the J gene lost 0 bases, with 13 bases spanning the gap. CDR3: CASSSQGGLSYEQYF. CDR3 nucleotides: TGTGCCAGCAGCTCCCAGGGAGGCCTCTCCTACGAGCAGTACTTC.

The V call is TRBV7-2, the J call TRBJ2-1; D is possibly TRBD2 (5 bases). Looked up from germline, CDR1 is SGHTA and CDR2 is FQGNSA. V was trimmed by 2 bases and J by 4 bases, leaving 15 bases between them. The CDR3 extends over 16 amino acids. CDR3: CASSLRQASIYNEQFF. The CDR3 region has the DNA TGTGCCAGCAGCTTACGTCAGGCTAGCATTTACAATGAGCAGTTCTTC.

The rearrangement links TRBV6-5 to TRBJ1-5; D is uncertain. Germline-derived CDR1 and CDR2 are MNHEY and SVGAGI. Trimming removed 0 bases at V and 5 bases at J, with 8 bases between. CDR3 length equals 14 residues. CDR3 bases: TGTGCCAGCAGTTACTCTTGGGGAGATCAGCCCCAGCATTTT. It is translated as CASSYSWGDQPQHF.

V and J are TRBV11-3 and TRBJ2-5; D gene uncertain. The CDR3 is made up of 13 amino acids. The germline V gene has CDR1 SGHNT and CDR2 YENEEA. Trimming left V 0 bases short and J 7 bases short, with 9 bases between. The CDR3 protein is CASSLDAPGTQYF. In DNA, the CDR3 is TGTGCCAGCAGCTTAGATGCGCCTGGGACCCAGTACTTC.

The genes are TRBV7-8 and TRBJ2-1; D uncertain. The germline V and J ends were trimmed by 5 bases and 9 bases, with 14 bases remaining between them. The CDR3 contains 13 residues. Germline loops: CDR1 SGHVS, CDR2 FQNEAQ. The CDR3 loop is CASSPSGWSEQFF. In nucleotides, the CDR3 is TGTGCCAGCAGCCCCAGTGGGTGGAGTGAGCAGTTCTTC.

This chain connects TRBV18 to TRBJ1-5; no clear D gene. Per germline, CDR1 KGHSH and CDR2 LQKENI. Trimming left V 5 bases short and J 2 bases short, with 16 bases between. The CDR3 runs 16 residues. CDR3 amino acids: CASSSSAGSGNQPQHF. CDR3 nucleotides: TGTGCCAGCTCATCTTCGGCGGGGTCCGGCAATCAGCCCCAGCATTTT. The variable domain in full, with the rest retrieved from reference TRBV18 and TRBJ1-5, is NAGVMQNPRHLVRRRGQEARLRCSPMKGHSHVYWYRQLPEEGLKFMVYLQKENIIDESGMPKERFSAEFPKEGPSILRIQQVVRGDSAAYFCASSSSAGSGNQPQHFGDGTRLSIL.

The CDR3 protein is CASSIPAAGGTEAFF. The DNA for the CDR3 is TGTGCCAGTAGTATTCCCGCGGCAGGAGGGACTGAAGCTTTCTTT. The chain links TRBV19 to TRBJ1-1, with no clear D. Germline loops: CDR1 LNHDA, CDR2 SQIVND (reference sequence). The V gene lost 3 bases and the J gene lost 5 bases, with 16 bases spanning the gap. The CDR3 has 15 amino acids.